Shown below are 28 T cell receptor beta chains from a single sample sequenced in a study of T cell clonotyping in hematopoietic cell transplantation. Measured with immunoSEQ multiplex PCR; TCRdb has only the in-frame clones, and not every one. The sample shows 65,000 to 75,000 clones, around 94% of them seen only once. Sequencing used peripheral blood mononuclear cells. These receptors all stem from a man in his fifties or sixties in good health. Some clones in this sample may be carry-over from other donors' samples.

This chain links TRBV30 with TRBJ1-3; TRBD1 agrees at 9 bases. The CDR3 is 16 residues long. CDR1 is GTSNPN, CDR2 SVGIG, per germline (reference sequence). Trimming removed 4 bases from V and 0 bases from J; junction bases left unmatched: 7. The CDR3 DNA sequence: TGTGCCTGGAATAGGGACAGGGCAAGCTCTGGAAACACCATATATTTT. Its protein is CAWNRDRASSGNTIYF.

This clone was picked up one time. This sequence joins TRBV7-9 and TRBJ2-3, with a weak D call TRBD1 (7 bases). Trimming took off 5 bases at V and 7 bases at J, with 19 bases between the two ends. Germline CDR1 is SEHNR and CDR2 is FQNEAQ (reference sequence). The CDR3 has 15 residues. CDR3 coding DNA: TGTGCCAGCAGCATGCGACAGGGAGGTTTGAATACGCAGTATTTT. This sequence encodes CASSMRQGGLNTQYF.

The chain combines TRBV29-1 with TRBJ1-1, with D unclear. The germline V gene has CDR1 SQVTM and CDR2 ANQGSEA. V lost 6 bases, J lost 6 bases, and 14 bases lay in between. This CDR3 is built from 12 residues. This CDR3 is CSVAGTAAEAFF. DNA of the CDR3: TGCAGCGTGGCCGGTACTGCTGCTGAAGCTTTCTTT.

The genes are TRBV5-1 and TRBJ2-7; 16 positions agree with TRBD2. Trimming at V came to 4 bases and at J to 3 bases, leaving 7 bases not matched to a gene. Looked up from germline, CDR1 is SGHRS and CDR2 is YFSETQ. This CDR3 is 17 amino acids long. CDR3 DNA: TGCGCCAGCAGCCCGGGACTAGCGGGGGGGAAGGACTACGAGCAGTACTTC. Encoded protein: CASSPGLAGGKDYEQYF.

This rearrangement joins TRBV29-1 to TRBJ2-7; D gene unclear. The ends were cut back, 0 bases at V and 3 bases at J, with 3 bases in the middle. This CDR3 spans 11 amino acids. Germline V gene data show CDR1 as SQVTM and CDR2 as ANQGSEA. The CDR3 loop is CSVEENYEQYF. The DNA for the CDR3 is TGCAGCGTTGAAGAAAACTACGAGCAGTACTTC.

V usage is TRBV30 and J usage is TRBJ1-1; the D gene is possibly TRBD1 (5 bases). In germline, CDR1 is GTSNPN, CDR2 SVGIG (reference sequence). Trimming removed 4 bases from V and 5 bases from J, with 14 bases in between. The CDR3 contains 13 residues. CDR3 region: CAWKGQGWTEAFF. As DNA, the CDR3 is TGTGCCTGGAAGGGCCAGGGCTGGACTGAAGCTTTCTTT.

J is TRBJ2-3 and V is TRBV4-1; 13 positions match TRBD2. In germline, CDR1 is MGHRA, CDR2 YSYEKL. V shed 4 bases, J shed 3 bases, and the junction held 4 bases outside the gene matches. This CDR3 contains 16 residues. The chain's CDR3 is CASSPRLAGGTDTQYF. The CDR3 nucleotides read TGCGCCAGCAGCCCGCGACTAGCGGGAGGAACAGATACGCAGTATTTT.

The CDR3 DNA reads TGTGCCAGCAGTGAAGCCAGCGGCCAGGGATGGGGCTACACCTTC. Residues: CASSEASGQGWGYTF. The chain joins TRBV6-1 to TRBJ1-2, with a tentative D call TRBD1 (5 bases). CDR3 length equals 15 residues. V lost 0 bases to trimming and J lost 8 bases, with 16 bases between them. CDR1 and CDR2 from the germline V gene are MNHNS and SASEGT.

The chain carries TRBV2 and TRBJ2-7, with TRBD2 identical over 16 bases. The CDR3 is 15 residues long. CDR1 is SNHLY, CDR2 FYNNEI, per germline. Germline trimming cut 6 bases from V and 4 bases from J; bases unmatched to any gene: 3. CDR3 in amino acids: CASRVGLAGGYEQYF. The DNA of the CDR3 is TGTGCCAGCAGGGTGGGACTAGCGGGAGGGTACGAGCAGTACTTC. Variable domain in full (rest from reference TRBV2 and TRBJ2-7): EPEVTQTPSHQVTQMGQEVILRCVPISNHLYFYWYRQILGQKVEFLVSFYNNEISEKSEIFDDQFSVERPDGSNFTLKIRSTKLEDSAMYFCASRVGLAGGYEQYFGPGTRLTVT.

The chain couples TRBV20-1 to TRBJ1-1; D remains ambiguous. The CDR3 is made up of 11 amino acids. Trimming took off 1 base at V and 3 bases at J, with 3 bases between the two ends. CDR1 is DFQATT, CDR2 SNEGSKA, per germline (reference sequence). CDR3 in amino acids: CSARGHTEAFF. CDR3 DNA sequence: TGCAGTGCTAGAGGTCACACTGAAGCTTTCTTT.

This rearrangement joins TRBV27 to TRBJ2-3; D call uncertain. V gave up 6 bases and J gave up 2 bases, with 3 bases separating them. CDR1 MNHEY and CDR2 SMNVEV come from the germline V gene (reference sequence). The CDR3 contains 11 residues. The CDR3 DNA is TGTGCCAGCAGAAACACAGATACGCAGTATTTT. It codes for CASRNTDTQYF.

This clone was seen only once. This chain connects TRBV5-1 to TRBJ2-7; 8 nucleotides match TRBD2. Germline CDR1 SGHRS, CDR2 YFSETQ. The trim removed 4 bases at V and 8 bases at J, leaving 11 bases unmatched. The length of the CDR3 is 14 residues. CDR3 sequence reads: CASSTTSAAIQQYF. CDR3 coding DNA: TGCGCCAGCAGCACGACTAGCGCCGCGATACAGCAGTACTTC.

This clone was seen only once. V gene TRBV28 combines with J gene TRBJ2-7, with 8 bases that match TRBD1. The junction had 15 bases not matched to a gene; V was cut back by 5 bases and J by 3 bases. Germline values: CDR1 MDHEN, CDR2 SYDVKM. CDR3 length equals 17 residues. This CDR3 reads CASSLSWTGTRNYEQYF. The CDR3 nucleotides are TGTGCCAGCAGTCTATCCTGGACAGGGACCCGGAACTACGAGCAGTACTTC. The variable domain in full, with the rest retrieved from reference TRBV28 and TRBJ2-7, is DVKVTQSSRYLVKRTGEKVFLECVQDMDHENMFWYRQDPGLGLRLIYFSYDVKMKEKGDIPEGYSVSREKKERFSLILESASTNQTSMYLCASSLSWTGTRNYEQYFGPGTRLTVT.

This chain connects TRBV2 to TRBJ1-4; D is undetermined. The V end lost 0 bases, the J end lost 0 bases, and 17 bases lay between the germline ends. Looked up from germline, CDR1 is SNHLY and CDR2 is FYNNEI. The length of the CDR3 is 19 residues. Here the CDR3 reads CASSEARVTFLATNEKLFF. The CDR3 nucleotides read TGTGCCAGCAGTGAAGCGCGGGTCACTTTCCTTGCAACTAATGAAAAACTGTTTTTT. The full variable domain, completed using reference TRBV2 and TRBJ1-4, is EPEVTQTPSHQVTQMGQEVILRCVPISNHLYFYWYRQILGQKVEFLVSFYNNEISEKSEIFDDQFSVERPDGSNFTLKIRSTKLEDSAMYFCASSEARVTFLATNEKLFFGSGTQLSVL.

This chain joins TRBV28 and TRBJ1-4; 7 positions agree with TRBD1. Germline V gene lookup returns CDR1 MDHEN and CDR2 SYDVKM. This CDR3 region has 14 residues. V lost 8 bases and J lost 8; bases outside the gene matches: 11. The CDR3 DNA is TGTGCCAGCTATGGGGGACAGAAGGAAGAAAAACTGTTTTTT. Its translation is CASYGGQKEEKLFF. The whole variable domain, filled in from reference TRBV28 and TRBJ1-4, reads DVKVTQSSRYLVKRTGEKVFLECVQDMDHENMFWYRQDPGLGLRLIYFSYDVKMKEKGDIPEGYSVSREKKERFSLILESASTNQTSMYLCASYGGQKEEKLFFGSGTQLSVL.

This rearrangement joins TRBV6-1 to TRBJ2-7; D is ambiguous. V was cut by 2 bases and J by 11 bases, with 13 bases left in between. CDR3 size: 12 residues. Germline V CDR1 and CDR2: MNHNS, SASEGT. CDR3 amino acids: CASSESPPIEYF. The CDR3 region has the DNA TGTGCCAGCAGTGAAAGTCCTCCCATAGAGTACTTC.

This chain connects TRBV6-6 to TRBJ1-1; a weak D match, TRBD1 (6 bases). The germline gives CDR1 MNHNY, CDR2 SVGAGI (reference sequence). Trimming stripped 2 bases from V and 3 bases from J, with 10 bases between. The CDR3 is made up of 14 amino acids. This CDR3 reads CASSYPDRHTEAFF. The CDR3 region has the DNA TGTGCCAGCAGTTACCCCGACAGGCACACTGAAGCTTTCTTT.

J is TRBJ2-7 and V is TRBV29-1, with D uncertain. Germline V gives CDR1 SQVTM, CDR2 ANQGSEA. The CDR3 has 13 residues. V shed 0 bases and J shed 0 bases, with 6 bases lying between them. CDR3 sequence: CSVEDTVSYEQYF. The CDR3 nucleotides are TGCAGCGTTGAAGACACCGTCTCCTACGAGCAGTACTTC.

The gene calls are TRBV5-1 and TRBJ2-5, with D possibly TRBD2 on 5 matching bases. The CDR3 extends over 15 amino acids. The germline V gene has CDR1 SGHRS and CDR2 YFSETQ. Deletions cut 3 bases from V and 1 base from J, with 13 bases between. CDR3 bases: TGCGCCAGCAGCTGGCAAGCGGACCTCCAAGAGACCCAGTACTTC. Protein sequence: CASSWQADLQETQYF.

The genes are TRBV11-2 and TRBJ2-2; 10 bases are a match to TRBD2. Germline CDR1 and CDR2: SGHAT and FQNNGV. Unmatched junction bases numbered 9, after V lost 8 bases and J lost 6 bases. The CDR3 is made up of 15 amino acids. Written as DNA, the CDR3 is TGTGCCAGCTACAGTCGACTAGCGGGTTCCGGGGAGCTGTTTTTT. Its translation: CASYSRLAGSGELFF. The entire variable domain, with the rest obtained from reference TRBV11-2 and TRBJ2-2, is as follows: EAGVAQSPRYKIIEKRQSVAFWCNPISGHATLYWYQQILGQGPKLLIQFQNNGVVDDSQLPKDRFSAERLKGVDSTLKIQPAKLEDSAVYLCASYSRLAGSGELFFGEGSRLTVL.

This chain uses TRBV6-1 with TRBJ1-1; D is perhaps TRBD1 (5 bases). This CDR3 is 18 amino acids long. Germline-derived CDR1 and CDR2 are MNHNS and SASEGT. The V gene lost 1 base and the J gene lost 0 bases, with 18 bases spanning the gap. The CDR3 nucleotides read TGTGCCAGCAGTGAAGGACTCCTAATCGGGGGAATGAACACTGAAGCTTTCTTT. Encoded protein: CASSEGLLIGGMNTEAFF.

The chain employs TRBV7-7 and TRBJ1-1; maybe TRBD1 (6 bases). Trimming shortened V by 5 bases and J by 7 bases, and 14 bases separated the two germline ends. The CDR3 spans 13 residues. Germline loops: CDR1 SSHAT, CDR2 FNYEAQ (reference sequence). CDR3 sequence: CASSLRSDSEAFF. The CDR3, as DNA: TGTGCCAGCAGCCTCAGATCGGACAGTGAAGCTTTCTTT.

The chain's CDR3 is CSASDFYEQYF. The CDR3 coding sequence is TGCAGTGCTTCGGATTTTTACGAGCAGTACTTC. The rearrangement joins TRBV20-1 to TRBJ2-7; no clear D gene. The CDR3 is 11 residues long. V lost 5 bases to trimming and J lost 4 bases, with 9 bases between them. Germline assignment: CDR1 DFQATT and CDR2 SNEGSKA (reference sequence).

The CDR3 reads CASSLGVDSPLHF. The DNA of the CDR3 is TGCGCCAGCAGCTTGGGAGTAGATTCACCCCTCCACTTT. This chain uses TRBV5-1 with TRBJ1-6; D gene ambiguous. This CDR3 contains 13 residues. Trimming removed 0 bases at V and 8 bases at J, with 6 bases between. Per germline, CDR1 SGHRS and CDR2 YFSETQ.

This clone was counted a single time. J is TRBJ2-2 and V is TRBV27; D perhaps matches TRBD2 (5 bases). Trimming shortened V by 4 bases and J by 4 bases, and 16 bases separated the two germline ends. Germline CDR1 and CDR2: MNHEY and SMNVEV (reference sequence). The CDR3 totals 16 residues. The CDR3 is CASSSRTTRGTGELFF. The CDR3 DNA reads as TGTGCCAGCAGTTCCCGGACGACCCGGGGCACCGGGGAGCTGTTTTTT.

The CDR3 nucleotides read TGTGCCAGCAGATCGGGCAGGGGAGGTACTGAAGCTTTCTTT. The encoded protein is CASRSGRGGTEAFF. The J gene is TRBJ1-1, the V gene TRBV2; D possibly corresponds to TRBD1 (6 bases). The CDR3 covers 14 residues. The germline CDR1 and CDR2 sequences are SNHLY and FYNNEI. The V gene lost 6 bases and the J gene lost 5 bases, with 16 bases spanning the gap.

DNA for the CDR3: TGTGCCAGCAGCCAACAGGGGGGCGAGTACGAGCAGTACTTC. Residues: CASSQQGGEYEQYF. The chain is built from TRBV14 and TRBJ2-7; D is possibly TRBD1 (7 bases). V gave up 2 bases and J gave up 4 bases, with 12 bases separating them. The CDR3 has 14 amino acids. Per germline, CDR1 SGHDN and CDR2 FVKESK.

In this sample, this clone turned up once. The J gene is TRBJ2-1, the V gene TRBV19; D call uncertain. In germline, CDR1 is LNHDA, CDR2 SQIVND (reference sequence). There are 14 residues in the CDR3. The ends were cut back, 2 bases at V and 8 bases at J, with 13 bases in the middle. The CDR3, as DNA: TGTGCCAGTAGTATAAGAAGGGATCTCTATGAGCAGTTCTTC. It yields the protein CASSIRRDLYEQFF.